This T cell receptor (beta chain) was identified during a study of Tregs in tolerant kidney transplant recipients. Study findings and constraints: Donor-specific Treg expansion exceeded global Treg expansion in tolerant patients, suggesting antigen drive. Nucleotide sequences could not be compared across some patients' samples due to primer changes. Expanding Tregs on activated donor B cells appeared to best identify donor-specific TCRbeta clones.

Unstimulated regulatory T cells (CD4+CD25+CD127-), CD4+CD25- non-regulatory cells, CD4 and CD8 cells were FACS-sorted from thawed PBMCs. This clone was seen just once. No antigen is known for it. Profiling relied on immunoSEQ multiplex PCR, and the TCRdb table lists in-frame clones only, not all of them. This table has 60,000 to 70,000 clones, 92% appearing once. From germline, CDR1 is MRHNA and CDR2 SNTAGT. Germline trimming cut 1 base from V and 2 bases from J; bases unmatched to any gene: 2. There are 15 residues in the CDR3. The sequence came from a human donor who received a combined kidney and bone marrow transplant. This specimen consisted of CD8+ T cells from blood, obtained before the transplant. This chain connects TRBV6-4 to TRBJ2-3; 8 bases fit TRBD2. CDR3 nucleotides: TGTGCCAGCAGTGACTTCGGGGGGGACACAGATACGCAGTATTTT. Translated, it gives CASSDFGGDTDTQYF.